This paragraph reports one T cell receptor beta chain. Its matching antigen is unknown. This record belongs to a study of post-analysis software for immune sequencing data. Regarding the study as a whole: In patients, roughly five TRBV segments were more frequent than in controls, with TRBV5-6, TRBV5-1 and TRBV20-1 among them.

TCR beta cDNA libraries included unique molecular identifiers. TCRdb re-called the PCR reads through MiXCR, storing one row per CDR3 protein. The table has roughly 650,000 distinct CDR3 sequences, 59% seen once; the top ten hold approximately 11%. The length of the CDR3 is 14 residues. CDR1 is DFQATT, CDR2 SNEGSKA, per germline (reference sequence). Input material: blood. The chain employs TRBV20-1 and TRBJ2-7; D may match TRBD1 or TRBD2 (5 bases each). The end of the DNA aligns better with TRBJ2-5, so the J call may be wrong. This clonotype originated in a girl aged 2-10 years with multiple sclerosis. The CDR3: CSSPAGAPRETQYF. The CDR3 DNA follows: TGCAGTTCCCCCGCCGGGGCCCCCCGGGAGACCCAGTACTTC.